These 20 T cell receptor beta chains originate from one sample sequenced in a study of OX40 agonist ivuxolimab in advanced cancers. Measured with immunoSEQ multiplex PCR; TCRdb has only the in-frame clones, and not every one. The data contain tens of thousands of clones, roughly 78% of them seen just once; the ten biggest clones take up about 5.4%. Specimen: CD4+ or CD8+ T cells sorted from blood, collected in a trial of the OX40 agonist ivuxolimab. These receptors were taken from an adult with an advanced solid tumor such as melanoma, head and neck, liver or kidney cancer.

The chain recombines TRBV28 with TRBJ2-7; D gene ambiguous. The germline CDR1 and CDR2 sequences are MDHEN and SYDVKM. V was cut by 3 bases and J by 6 bases, with 6 bases left in between. This CDR3 spans 11 amino acids. The CDR3 DNA reads as TGTGCCAGCAGTTTCCAAAGCGAGCAGTACTTC. Translation gives CASSFQSEQYF.

Many counts were recorded for this clone. The chain combines TRBV11-2 with TRBJ1-6, with D maybe TRBD1 (5 bases). CDR1 is SGHAT and CDR2 is FQNNGV in the germline V gene. The germline V and J ends were trimmed by 1 base and 9 bases, with 13 bases remaining between them. This CDR3 spans 15 amino acids. CDR3 sequence: CASSLVSQGGSPLHF. The CDR3 region has the DNA TGTGCCAGCAGCTTAGTGTCTCAGGGAGGTTCACCCCTCCACTTT.

Comments on this clone: One end of the junction does not line up with germline, which may come from a read error. V usage is TRBV28 and J usage is TRBJ2-7; 7 bases agree with TRBD2. The germline CDR1 and CDR2 sequences are MDHEN and SYDVKM. The CDR3 is 12 amino acids. CDR3 in amino acids: CASSFVVGRAFF. For the CDR3, the DNA is TGTGCCAGCAGTTTCGTCGTGGGGAGGGCCTTCTTC.

The chain has TRBV18 and TRBJ2-5; no definite D call. This CDR3 has 17 residues. Germline loops: CDR1 KGHSH, CDR2 LQKENI. V was trimmed by 0 bases and J by 4 bases, leaving 18 bases between them. The CDR3 reads CASSPPGPTNLRETQYF. The CDR3 bases are TGTGCCAGCTCACCACCAGGGCCAACTAACCTCCGAGAGACCCAGTACTTC.

The chain couples TRBV30 to TRBJ1-5; D possibly corresponds to TRBD1 (5 bases). Trimming pared 2 bases from V and 1 base from J, leaving 6 bases between. The CDR3 contains 13 residues. CDR1 and CDR2 from the germline V gene are GTSNPN and SVGIG (reference sequence). CDR3 in DNA: TGTGCCTGGAGTCGGGGGAGCAATCAGCCCCAGCATTTT. Protein: CAWSRGSNQPQHF. The complete variable domain, with remaining parts taken from reference TRBV30 and TRBJ1-5, reads SQTIHQWPATLVQPVGSPLSLECTVEGTSNPNLYWYRQAAGRGLQLLFYSVGIGQISSEVPQNLSASRPQDRQFILSSKKLLLSDSGFYLCAWSRGSNQPQHFGDGTRLSIL.

The chain couples TRBV6-6 to TRBJ1-5; D is uncertain. Germline CDR1 MNHNY, CDR2 SVGAGI (reference sequence). The CDR3 has 13 residues. With 0 bases removed from V and 5 bases from J, the gap between germline ends came to 5 bases. The CDR3 region has the DNA TGTGCCAGCAGTTACTCCACTTATCAGCCCCAGCATTTT. This sequence encodes CASSYSTYQPQHF.

This rearrangement joins TRBV19 to TRBJ1-3, with D hard to call. This CDR3 spans 16 amino acids. CDR1 and CDR2 from the germline V gene are LNHDA and SQIVND (reference sequence). V lost 8 bases to trimming and J lost 4 bases, with 21 bases between them. The DNA for the CDR3 is TGTGCCAGTCCCAGCGCCGGTCCAAAAGCCGGAAACACCATATATTTT. This encodes CASPSAGPKAGNTIYF. Full variable domain (rest looked up from reference TRBV19 and TRBJ1-3): DGGITQSPKYLFRKEGQNVTLSCEQNLNHDAMYWYRQDPGQGLRLIYYSQIVNDFQKGDIAEGYSVSREKKESFPLTVTSAQKNPTAFYLCASPSAGPKAGNTIYFGEGSWLTVV.

V is TRBV6-5 and J is TRBJ1-1; weak D call: TRBD1 (5 bases). CDR3 length: 16 amino acids. The germline V gene encodes CDR1 MNHEY and CDR2 SVGAGI. V was pared by 4 bases and J by 1 base, with 16 bases between. The CDR3 region has the DNA TGTGCCAGCAGTTCCCCGTTGGGGACCGGGAACACTGAAGCTTTCTTT. Translation gives CASSSPLGTGNTEAFF.

This chain links TRBV6-6 with TRBJ2-2, with TRBD1 matching over 8 bases. Germline lookup yields CDR1 MNHNY and CDR2 SVGAGI (reference sequence). This CDR3 comprises 14 residues. The J segment lost 2 bases and the V segment lost 11 bases, leaving 7 bases of the junction unmatched. Here the CDR3 DNA reads TGTGCCGGCGGTTCAGGGGGCAACACCGGGGAGCTGTTTTTT. Translation gives CAGGSGGNTGELFF.

The rearrangement links TRBV6-4 to TRBJ2-3, with 7 bases fitting TRBD1. Germline V gene sequence: CDR1 MRHNA, CDR2 SNTAGT. The CDR3 runs to 15 residues. With V trimmed by 0 bases and J by 0 bases, 0 bases remained unmatched. The CDR3 coding sequence is TGTGCCAGCAGTGACTCAGGGGGCAGCACAGATACGCAGTATTTT. Encoded protein: CASSDSGGSTDTQYF.

With regard to this clone: Other DNA sequences within the sample encode an identical CDR3. J is TRBJ1-5 and V is TRBV27; D gene unclear. From germline, CDR1 is MNHEY and CDR2 SMNVEV (reference sequence). Trimming removed 4 bases from V and 0 bases from J, with 7 bases in between. The CDR3 has 14 amino acids. The CDR3 bases are TGTGCCAGCAGTTCGATAAATAGCAATCAGCCCCAGCATTTT. Protein: CASSSINSNQPQHF.

The rearrangement uses TRBV14 and TRBJ1-6; no definite D call. V was clipped by 1 base and J by 6 bases, with 7 bases between them. CDR3 length: 14 residues. Looked up from germline, CDR1 is SGHDN and CDR2 is FVKESK. CDR3 amino acids: CASSQVVVNSPLHF. The CDR3 coding sequence is TGTGCCAGCAGCCAAGTAGTCGTTAATTCACCCCTCCACTTT.

This rearrangement joins TRBV10-1 to TRBJ2-2; D gene unclear. The CDR3 spans 12 residues. The germline CDR1 and CDR2 sequences are WNHNN and SYGVQD (reference sequence). Deletions cut 4 bases from V and 9 bases from J, with 9 bases between. CDR3 DNA sequence: TGCGCCAGCAGTGCGGGCAGCTGGGAGCTGTTTTTT. Translating it yields CASSAGSWELFF.

The chain recombines TRBV6-1 with TRBJ2-7; 9 bases agree with TRBD2. J was trimmed by 2 bases and V by 2 bases; bases with no gene match: 7. The CDR3 loop spans 16 amino acids. Per germline, CDR1 MNHNS and CDR2 SASEGT. The chain's CDR3 is CASSEISLAGAYEQYF. CDR3 bases: TGTGCCAGCAGTGAAATATCGTTAGCGGGGGCCTACGAGCAGTACTTC.

The chain combines TRBV12-5 with TRBJ2-1; D not resolved. This CDR3 has 16 amino acids. With 4 bases removed from V and 2 bases from J, the gap between germline ends came to 15 bases. CDR1 and CDR2 from the germline V gene are LGHNT and FRNRAP. CDR3 sequence (DNA): TGTGCTAGTGGTTCTCGACAAAAACAGACCTACAATGAGCAGTTCTTC. This codes for CASGSRQKQTYNEQFF.

The table lists this clone with a count of one. CDR3 sequence (DNA): TGTGCCAGCAGTGAATTTGGAGGTGTCCCCACAGATACGCAGTATTTT. Translation: CASSEFGGVPTDTQYF. This chain connects TRBV25-1 to TRBJ2-3, with D possibly being TRBD2 (5 bases). Trimming left V 1 base short and J 2 bases short, with 13 bases between. The germline CDR1 and CDR2 sequences are MGHDK and SYGVNS. The CDR3 runs 16 residues. Looking up the rest from reference TRBV25-1 and TRBJ2-3 gives the full variable domain: EADIYQTPRYLVIGTGKKITLECSQTMGHDKMYWYQQDPGMELHLIHYSYGVNSTEKGDLSSESTVSRIRTEHFPLTLESARPSHTSQYLCASSEFGGVPTDTQYFGPGTRLTVL.

This chain links TRBV28 with TRBJ2-6; D gene ambiguous. Per the germline V gene, CDR1 is MDHEN and CDR2 is SYDVKM. The CDR3 is made up of 15 amino acids. Trimming took off 8 bases at V and 0 bases at J, with 11 bases between the two ends. CDR3 sequence: CASGYLGSGANVLTF. CDR3 nucleotide sequence: TGTGCCAGCGGATACCTAGGCTCTGGGGCCAACGTCCTGACTTTC.

This clone was seen only a few times. The J gene is TRBJ1-6, the V gene TRBV5-1; maybe TRBD1 (6 bases). Germline assignment: CDR1 SGHRS and CDR2 YFSETQ. The CDR3 spans 16 residues. V was cut by 4 bases and J by 10 bases, with 21 bases left in between. As DNA, the CDR3 is TGCGCCAGCAGCCGGGCCCCACAGGGAAGAGGGTCACCCCTCCACTTT. It is translated as CASSRAPQGRGSPLHF.

The chain has TRBV6-1 and TRBJ1-3; no definite D call. Germline CDR1 reads MNHNS; CDR2 reads SASEGT. Trimming shortened V by 4 bases and J by 0 bases, and 7 bases separated the two germline ends. The CDR3 has 14 amino acids. CDR3 sequence (DNA): TGTGCCAGCAGTGTCGGGAGCTCTGGAAACACCATATATTTT. Translated, it gives CASSVGSSGNTIYF.

V gene TRBV9 combines with J gene TRBJ1-2, with 10 bases identical to TRBD1. Germline loops: CDR1 SGDLS, CDR2 YYNGEE. This CDR3 is built from 17 residues. The V and J ends lost 0 bases and 4 bases, in that order; junction bases with no gene match: 9. Here the CDR3 DNA reads TGTGCCAGCAGCGTAGGGCATCGGGACAGGGGCCTCTATGGCTACACCTTC. This translates into CASSVGHRDRGLYGYTF.